These 28 T cell receptor beta chains were sequenced from one sample in a study of regulatory T cells in long-lasting Graves disease (dated by TCRdb to the early 2020s). Sample time point, as interpreted from the label and publication: newly diagnosed GD, antithyroid drugs for less than 3 months. RNA was extracted from PBMCs in TRIzol for both TCR sequencing and RNA sequencing. The library was made by multiplex PCR. TCRdb shows the sequencer as Illumina HiSeq 4000. iRepertoire HTBI primers and Arm-PCR amplification of CDR3 regions were used to construct TCR beta libraries. TCRdb reran the public reads through fastp at Q25 and MiXCR, keeping productive beta chains. Rows are combined by CDR3 protein, so each entry shows the most common genes and DNA. Recorded for this sample are about 350,000 distinct CDR3 sequences; under 20% of them occurred a single time. Clones ranked in the top ten supply roughly a fifth of the sample.

These data were likewise used in another study, on T cells in Graves' hyperthyroidism and ophthalmopathy.

Material: peripheral blood mononuclear cells (PBMCs), obtained at new diagnosis, from a patient treated with antithyroid drugs. The receptors stem from a woman aged 18 to 35 with Graves disease. Donor details come from another sample of the same person, matched by shared clones.

This clonotype was seen a handful of times. This chain joins TRBV29-1 and TRBJ1-2, with 7 bases fitting TRBD1. The CDR3 covers 13 residues. Germline CDR1 SQVTM, CDR2 ANQGSEA. V lost 4 bases to trimming and J lost 2 bases; unmatched junction nucleotides: 4. The DNA of the CDR3 is TGCAGCGTTGCCCCACAGGGGAACTATGGCTACACCTTC. As protein: CSVAPQGNYGYTF.

The V gene is TRBV30, the J gene TRBJ2-7; 7 nucleotides match TRBD1. The CDR3 loop spans 13 amino acids. The junction had 6 bases not matched to a gene; V was cut back by 2 bases and J by 5 bases. Germline V lookup: CDR1 GTSNPN, CDR2 SVGIG (reference sequence). The CDR3 DNA reads as TGTGCCTGGAGTTCGACAGGGACCAACGAGCAGTACTTC. Encoded protein: CAWSSTGTNEQYF. The full variable domain, its missing parts supplied by reference TRBV30 and TRBJ2-7, is SQTIHQWPATLVQPVGSPLSLECTVEGTSNPNLYWYRQAAGRGLQLLFYSVGIGQISSEVPQNLSASRPQDRQFILSSKKLLLSDSGFYLCAWSSTGTNEQYFGPGTRLTVT.

The chain employs TRBV11-2 and TRBJ1-5, with D hard to call. Germline V CDR1 and CDR2: SGHAT, FQNNGV. The V and J ends lost 5 bases and 6 bases respectively, with 14 bases between them. This CDR3 has 14 amino acids. CDR3 residues: CASSLPGWGQPQHF. The DNA for the CDR3 is TGTGCCAGCAGCCTACCCGGGTGGGGTCAGCCCCAGCATTTT. The complete variable domain, with remaining parts taken from reference TRBV11-2 and TRBJ1-5, reads EAGVAQSPRYKIIEKRQSVAFWCNPISGHATLYWYQQILGQGPKLLIQFQNNGVVDDSQLPKDRFSAERLKGVDSTLKIQPAKLEDSAVYLCASSLPGWGQPQHFGDGTRLSIL.

Many counts were recorded for this clonotype. An end of the junction does not agree with germline; a read error may underlie this. The chain carries TRBV13 and TRBJ2-5, with 7 bases that match TRBD2. Germline loops: CDR1 PRHDT, CDR2 FYEKMQ (reference sequence). The CDR3 runs 15 residues. The CDR3 spells CASNLPGGSRKTQYF. The CDR3 DNA sequence: TGTGCCAGCAACTTACCTGGCGGGAGCCGGAAGACCCAGTACTTC.

This clonotype was seen more than once but under ten times. The genes are TRBV5-4 and TRBJ1-1; D is possibly TRBD1 (5 bases). The V gene's germline CDR1 is SGHNT and CDR2 YYREEE (reference sequence). V was shortened by 3 bases and J by 7 bases, with 13 bases between the two germline ends. The CDR3 is 13 residues long. The CDR3 protein is CASSYGTRDEAFF. CDR3 sequence (DNA): TGTGCCAGCAGCTACGGGACGCGGGATGAAGCTTTCTTT. Using reference TRBV5-4 and TRBJ1-1 for the parts outside the CDR3, the full variable domain is ETGVTQSPTHLIKTRGQQVTLRCSSQSGHNTVSWYQQALGQGPQFIFQYYREEENGRGNFPPRFSGLQFPNYSSELNVNALELDDSALYLCASSYGTRDEAFFGQGTRLTVV.

CDR3 in amino acids: CASSLQGEGGYTF. DNA of the CDR3: TGCGCCAGCAGCTTACAGGGCGAAGGTGGCTACACCTTC. The chain has TRBV5-1 and TRBJ1-2; possibly TRBD1 for D (6 bases). The CDR3 loop spans 13 amino acids. CDR1 and CDR2 from the germline V gene are SGHRS and YFSETQ. V dropped 2 bases and J dropped 7 bases, with 12 bases sitting between them.

Many counts were recorded for this clonotype. The genes are TRBV12-3 or TRBV12-4 and TRBJ1-1; TRBD1 matches 8 bases. The CDR3 is 14 amino acids. V shed 7 bases and J 5 bases; nucleotides not matched to a gene: 9. The CDR3 region is CASTRQGRGTEAFF. The CDR3 DNA is TGTGCCAGCACGAGACAGGGGCGTGGGACTGAAGCTTTCTTT.

This clonotype was recorded a few times. This rearrangement joins TRBV29-1 to TRBJ2-7; 7 bases fit TRBD2. Trimming at V came to 4 bases and at J to 7 bases, leaving 1 base not matched to a gene. The germline CDR1 and CDR2 sequences are SQVTM and ANQGSEA. The CDR3 extends over 10 amino acids. DNA of the CDR3: TGCAGCGTTGTACTAGCGGAGCAGTACTTC. Amino acids: CSVVLAEQYF.

This clonotype was observed many times. The V gene is TRBV27, the J gene TRBJ2-3; 12 nucleotides line up with TRBD2. The CDR3 covers 15 residues. Trimming removed 3 bases from V and 4 bases from J; junction bases left unmatched: 2. From germline, CDR1 is MNHEY and CDR2 SMNVEV (reference sequence). In DNA, the CDR3 is TGTGCCAGCAGTTTGACTAGCGGGGGCTCAGATACGCAGTATTTT. Its protein product is CASSLTSGGSDTQYF.

This clonotype was counted only a few times. This chain joins TRBV5-6 and TRBJ2-6; TRBD1 might be the D (6 bases). The germline V and J ends were trimmed by 3 bases and 0 bases, with 7 bases remaining between them. Germline CDR1 reads SGHDT; CDR2 reads YYEEEE. The CDR3 has 15 residues. Here the CDR3 DNA reads TGTGCCAGCAGCTCGACAGGCTCTGGGGCCAACGTCCTGACTTTC. It codes for CASSSTGSGANVLTF.

The chain uses TRBV7-9 and TRBJ2-2; D not certain. The CDR3 extends over 13 amino acids. The V end lost 4 bases, the J end lost 4 bases, and 7 bases lay between the germline ends. Germline V CDR1 and CDR2: SEHNR, FQNEAQ (reference sequence). CDR3 sequence (DNA): TGTGCCAGCAGCTACAAGACCACCGGGGAGCTGTTTTTT. Protein product: CASSYKTTGELFF.

This chain joins TRBV24-1 and TRBJ2-1; D is unclear. Trimming took 0 bases from V and 4 from J, leaving 12 bases between them. The CDR3 contains 16 residues. The V gene's germline CDR1 is KGHDR and CDR2 SFDVKD. CDR3 in amino acids: CATSDLVARAYNEQFF. CDR3 sequence (DNA): TGTGCCACCAGTGATTTGGTGGCTAGAGCTTACAATGAGCAGTTCTTC.

This chain uses TRBV11-3 with TRBJ2-1, with TRBD1 as a possible D gene (5 bases). Germline V lookup: CDR1 SGHNT, CDR2 YENEEA. The CDR3 runs to 12 residues. The V gene lost 9 bases and the J gene lost 4 bases, with 10 bases spanning the gap. CDR3 sequence reads: CASQDNYNEQFF. The CDR3 DNA is TGTGCCAGTCAGGACAATTACAATGAGCAGTTCTTC.

This clonotype was seen at least ten times. The chain is built from TRBV2 and TRBJ2-3; 12 bases line up with TRBD2. Germline CDR1 is SNHLY and CDR2 is FYNNEI. V dropped 5 bases and J dropped 7; count of bases not matched to a gene: 19. The CDR3 is made up of 19 amino acids. DNA for the CDR3: TGTGCCAGCAGTTCGTCCCCCCGAGGACTAGCGGGAAGGTGGAATACGCAGTATTTT. Its translation: CASSSSPRGLAGRWNTQYF. Drawing the rest from reference TRBV2 and TRBJ2-3, the complete variable domain is EPEVTQTPSHQVTQMGQEVILRCVPISNHLYFYWYRQILGQKVEFLVSFYNNEISEKSEIFDDQFSVERPDGSNFTLKIRSTKLEDSAMYFCASSSSPRGLAGRWNTQYFGPGTRLTVL.

The chain has TRBV5-1 and TRBJ1-1, with 9 bases aligning to TRBD1. Germline V lookup: CDR1 SGHRS, CDR2 YFSETQ. J lost 1 base, V lost 2 bases, and 3 bases had no gene match. This CDR3 is 15 amino acids long. CDR3 in amino acids: CASSFGQGKNTEAFF. The CDR3 nucleotides are TGCGCCAGCAGCTTTGGACAGGGGAAGAACACTGAAGCTTTCTTT.

This clonotype showed up many times. The chain couples TRBV3-1 to TRBJ2-5, with TRBD2 identical over 7 bases. V lost 4 bases, J lost 4 bases, and 15 bases stayed unmatched. Germline V CDR1 and CDR2: LGHDT, YNNKEL (reference sequence). The CDR3 spans 17 residues. The CDR3 DNA reads as TGTGCCAGCAGCCCCCGGGGCGGGAGCGTCGGCATAGAGACCCAGTACTTC. Translated, it gives CASSPRGGSVGIETQYF.

The table lists this clonotype with many counts. The J gene is TRBJ2-1, the V gene TRBV27; D is perhaps TRBD2 (5 bases). V was cut by 1 base and J by 0 bases, with 10 bases left in between. CDR1 is MNHEY, CDR2 SMNVEV, per germline (reference sequence). The CDR3 extends over 16 amino acids. The CDR3 loop is CASSLWAGSSYNEQFF. CDR3 nucleotide sequence: TGTGCCAGCAGTTTATGGGCGGGTAGCTCCTACAATGAGCAGTTCTTC.

As to this clonotype: A much larger clone sits a single nucleotide away, making a read error possible. The chain is built from TRBV28 and TRBJ2-7; 7 positions agree with TRBD2. Trimming removed 5 bases from V and 4 bases from J; junction bases left unmatched: 11. There are 15 residues in the CDR3. Germline CDR1 and CDR2: MDHEN and SYDVKM. The CDR3 here is CASSPETSREYEQYF. The CDR3 DNA sequence: TGTGCCAGCAGTCCGGAGACTAGCAGGGAGTACGAGCAGTACTTC.

This clonotype was picked up many times. The chain combines TRBV18 with TRBJ2-1; TRBD2 matches 10 bases. V dropped 4 bases and J dropped 8; count of bases not matched to a gene: 11. The CDR3 totals 16 residues. Germline assignment: CDR1 KGHSH and CDR2 LQKENI. CDR3 sequence: CASSLPSGSQRDEQFF. CDR3 bases: TGTGCCAGCTCACTCCCTAGCGGGAGCCAAAGGGATGAGCAGTTCTTC.

As to this clonotype: A much larger clone lies a single base off, so this may be a read error. CDR3 region: CAWSRDSAYNEQYF. The CDR3 coding sequence is TGTGCCTGGAGTCGGGACAGCGCCTACAATGAGCAGTACTTC. This sequence joins TRBV30 and TRBJ2-5; 7 bases fit TRBD1. The germline CDR1 and CDR2 sequences are GTSNPN and SVGIG (reference sequence). V was clipped by 2 bases and J by 11 bases; unmatched bases: 14. The CDR3 is 14 residues long.

This clonotype showed up many times. The chain joins TRBV28 to TRBJ2-1; the D gene could be TRBD1 or TRBD2 (5 bases each). Germline CDR1 is MDHEN and CDR2 is SYDVKM. This CDR3 spans 18 amino acids. V lost 6 bases, J lost 0 bases, and 21 bases lay in between. CDR3 coding DNA: TGTGCCAGCAGCCAAGTGGGTGGGGGTCGGGGCTCCTACAATGAGCAGTTCTTC. It is translated as CASSQVGGGRGSYNEQFF. Full variable domain (rest looked up from reference TRBV28 and TRBJ2-1): DVKVTQSSRYLVKRTGEKVFLECVQDMDHENMFWYRQDPGLGLRLIYFSYDVKMKEKGDIPEGYSVSREKKERFSLILESASTNQTSMYLCASSQVGGGRGSYNEQFFGPGTRLTVL.

This clonotype was seen repeatedly, ten times or more. The rearrangement joins TRBV12-3 or TRBV12-4 to TRBJ2-1; tentatively, D is TRBD1 (7 bases). V lost 8 bases, J lost 9 bases, and 23 bases lay in between. The length of the CDR3 is 15 residues. CDR3 amino acids: CASGQIQGKGGEQFF. The CDR3 coding sequence is TGTGCCAGCGGCCAAATACAGGGGAAGGGAGGTGAGCAGTTCTTC.

The table lists this clonotype with a few counts. The chain carries TRBV3-1 and TRBJ2-1; 15 nucleotides line up with TRBD2. The CDR3 sequence is 16 residues long. V trimming: 7 bases; J trimming: 4 bases; junction bases outside the gene matches: 5. Germline loops: CDR1 LGHDT, CDR2 YNNKEL (reference sequence). The CDR3 reads CASTWTSGRGYNEQFF. The CDR3 DNA follows: TGTGCCAGCACCTGGACTAGCGGGAGGGGGTACAATGAGCAGTTCTTC.

The table lists this clonotype with many counts. This rearrangement joins TRBV18 to TRBJ1-3, with no clear D. CDR3 length: 15 residues. V dropped 3 bases and J dropped 0 bases, with 9 bases sitting between them. The germline V gene has CDR1 KGHSH and CDR2 LQKENI. DNA of the CDR3: TGTGCCAGCTCACCGTTTGACATCTCTGGAAACACCATATATTTT. Amino acid sequence: CASSPFDISGNTIYF.

This clonotype occurred many times. The chain employs TRBV4-1 and TRBJ2-7; D might be TRBD1 (5 bases). Trimming shortened V by 3 bases and J by 2 bases, and 11 bases separated the two germline ends. Germline loops: CDR1 MGHRA, CDR2 YSYEKL. This CDR3 spans 14 amino acids. The CDR3 reads CASSQAGMTYEQYF. CDR3 in DNA: TGCGCCAGCAGCCAGGCAGGGATGACCTACGAGCAGTACTTC.

This clonotype was detected many times. The chain links TRBV5-4 to TRBJ2-6; TRBD1 or TRBD2 may be the D gene (5 bases each). V gave up 0 bases and J gave up 0 bases, with 7 bases separating them. CDR1 SGHNT and CDR2 YYREEE come from the germline V gene (reference sequence). This CDR3 is built from 16 residues. The CDR3 loop reads CASSLGGISGANVLTF. The CDR3 bases are TGTGCCAGCAGCTTGGGGGGGATCTCTGGGGCCAACGTCCTGACTTTC. Full variable domain (missing parts from reference TRBV5-4 and TRBJ2-6): ETGVTQSPTHLIKTRGQQVTLRCSSQSGHNTVSWYQQALGQGPQFIFQYYREEENGRGNFPPRFSGLQFPNYSSELNVNALELDDSALYLCASSLGGISGANVLTFGAGSRLTVL.

In this sample, this clonotype turned up many times. The chain recombines TRBV2 with TRBJ1-1; weak D call: TRBD1 (6 bases). The V and J ends lost 9 bases and 1 base respectively, with 15 bases between them. The germline V gene encodes CDR1 SNHLY and CDR2 FYNNEI. CDR3 length equals 14 residues. Here the CDR3 reads CASTDRTANTEAFF. Written as DNA, the CDR3 is TGTGCCAGTACCGACCGGACAGCGAACACTGAAGCTTTCTTT.

The table lists this clonotype with a few counts. This rearrangement joins TRBV29-1 to TRBJ2-3, with 9 bases that match TRBD2. J gave up 5 bases and V 6 bases, and 6 bases lay outside the gene matches. The CDR3 has 13 residues. Per the germline V gene, CDR1 is SQVTM and CDR2 is ANQGSEA. The CDR3 DNA reads TGCAGCGTCCCGACTAGCGGCCGAGATACGCAGTATTTT. This codes for CSVPTSGRDTQYF.